These 28 T cell receptor beta chains share one sample of origin, sequenced in a study of ipilimumab plus nivolumab after autologous stem cell transplantation. Here immunoSEQ multiplex PCR was the method, and the copy in TCRdb shows in-frame clones only, minus some. Among about 43,000 clones listed, roughly 90% were seen once. The source material was PBMCs, sampled in a trial of ipilimumab plus nivolumab as post-transplant consolidation. The source is a male donor with multiple myeloma.

The chain joins TRBV4-1 to TRBJ1-5, with D possibly TRBD1 on 5 matching bases. The CDR3 runs 14 residues. Trimming removed 0 bases from V and 6 bases from J, with 9 bases in between. The germline CDR1 and CDR2 sequences are MGHRA and YSYEKL. Here the CDR3 reads CASSQDAGTQPQHF. The CDR3 nucleotides are TGCGCCAGCAGCCAAGACGCGGGGACTCAGCCCCAGCATTTT.

The V call is TRBV2, the J call TRBJ2-3; 7 bases are a match to TRBD2. V gave up 5 bases and J gave up 3 bases; unmatched junction bases: 8. This CDR3 region has 15 residues. Per germline, CDR1 SNHLY and CDR2 FYNNEI. In DNA, the CDR3 is TGTGCCAGCAGTTTAGGACTAGGGACGACAGATACGCAGTATTTT. Its translation: CASSLGLGTTDTQYF. Looking up the rest from reference TRBV2 and TRBJ2-3 gives the full variable domain: EPEVTQTPSHQVTQMGQEVILRCVPISNHLYFYWYRQILGQKVEFLVSFYNNEISEKSEIFDDQFSVERPDGSNFTLKIRSTKLEDSAMYFCASSLGLGTTDTQYFGPGTRLTVL.

This chain links TRBV7-2 with TRBJ1-3; 7 bases fit TRBD1. The CDR3 totals 16 residues. CDR1 is SGHTA and CDR2 is FQGNSA in the germline V gene. V lost 3 bases, J lost 0 bases, and 5 bases stayed unmatched. CDR3 sequence: CASSLSRDSSGNTIYF. DNA for the CDR3: TGTGCCAGCAGCTTGTCCCGGGACAGCTCTGGAAACACCATATATTTT.

The V gene is TRBV5-1, the J gene TRBJ2-1, with 10 bases fitting TRBD1. The CDR3 length is 17 residues. J was trimmed by 6 bases and V by 0 bases; bases with no gene match: 9. The germline CDR1 and CDR2 sequences are SGHRS and YFSETQ. This chain's CDR3 is CASSLVLLGQGVNEQFF. The CDR3 nucleotides are TGCGCCAGCAGCTTGGTCTTGCTTGGACAGGGGGTCAATGAGCAGTTCTTC.

V is TRBV10-1 and J is TRBJ2-2; maybe TRBD2 (5 bases). The CDR3 covers 14 residues. Germline V CDR1 and CDR2: WNHNN, SYGVQD (reference sequence). V lost 2 bases, J lost 1 base, and 5 bases lay in between. The CDR3 protein is CASSESGNTGELFF. The CDR3 DNA follows: TGCGCCAGCAGTGAGAGCGGGAACACCGGGGAGCTGTTTTTT.

The chain combines TRBV5-6 with TRBJ1-1; D is undetermined. The CDR3 is made up of 13 amino acids. Per germline, CDR1 SGHDT and CDR2 YYEEEE. V shed 0 bases and J shed 6 bases, with 9 bases lying between them. The CDR3 spells CASSLAGKAEAFF. The CDR3 DNA follows: TGTGCCAGCAGCTTGGCCGGGAAGGCTGAAGCTTTCTTT.

This clone is a singleton in its sample. The V call is TRBV5-4, the J call TRBJ1-2; D unresolved. Trimming removed 0 bases at V and 10 bases at J, with 7 bases between. This CDR3 spans 11 amino acids. Germline V gene data show CDR1 as SGHNT and CDR2 as YYREEE (reference sequence). Here the CDR3 reads CASSLEIDYTF. CDR3 coding DNA: TGTGCCAGCAGCTTGGAAATTGACTACACCTTC.

This clone was picked up one time. The chain is built from TRBV19 and TRBJ2-1, with 7 bases matching TRBD1. The V gene's germline CDR1 is LNHDA and CDR2 SQIVND (reference sequence). The CDR3 is 15 amino acids. V was pared by 5 bases and J by 7 bases, with 11 bases of the junction left unmatched. CDR3 sequence (DNA): TGTGCCAGTAGTGGCACAGGGGCCGACCCGAATGAGCAGTTCTTC. Amino acids: CASSGTGADPNEQFF.

The chain is built from TRBV6-5 and TRBJ2-7; 11 nucleotides line up with TRBD1. V lost 6 bases, J lost 4 bases, and 8 bases stayed unmatched. CDR3 length equals 15 residues. Germline CDR1 is MNHEY and CDR2 is SVGAGI. The CDR3 protein is CASRTGTGGTYEQYF. CDR3 DNA: TGTGCCAGCAGAACAGGGACAGGGGGAACGTACGAGCAGTACTTC.

The chain recombines TRBV7-8 with TRBJ1-2; 7 bases line up with TRBD1. Germline CDR1 SGHVS, CDR2 FQNEAQ. This CDR3 comprises 14 residues. The V segment lost 3 bases and the J segment 5 bases; nucleotides outside the gene matches: 6. CDR3 loop: CASSLGGQKYGYTF. For the CDR3, the DNA is TGTGCCAGCAGCTTGGGGGGACAGAAATATGGCTACACCTTC.

The chain has TRBV5-5 and TRBJ1-2; D is unclear. Germline V gene data show CDR1 as SGHKS and CDR2 as YYEKEE (reference sequence). V dropped 0 bases and J dropped 2 bases, with 14 bases sitting between them. The CDR3 spans 16 residues. CDR3 amino acids: CASSLAQPFNNYGYTF. CDR3 nucleotides: TGTGCCAGCAGCTTGGCGCAGCCGTTTAACAACTATGGCTACACCTTC.

The CDR3 sequence is CASSEVGEQYF. CDR3 sequence (DNA): TGTGCCAGCAGTGAGGTGGGAGAGCAGTACTTC. The chain is built from TRBV6-5 and TRBJ2-7; no clear D. Trimming stripped 5 bases from V and 7 bases from J, with 9 bases between. This CDR3 spans 11 amino acids. CDR1 MNHEY and CDR2 SVGAGI come from the germline V gene.

The chain links TRBV6-5 to TRBJ1-2, with D perhaps matching TRBD1 (6 bases). Germline loops: CDR1 MNHEY, CDR2 SVGAGI. This CDR3 has 14 amino acids. Trimming removed 7 bases at V and 3 bases at J, with 15 bases between. This CDR3 reads CASTHNGGDYGYTF. The CDR3 DNA reads TGTGCCAGCACCCACAACGGGGGCGACTATGGCTACACCTTC.

The chain recombines TRBV7-9 with TRBJ2-2; D not certain. This CDR3 region has 14 residues. Trimming shortened V by 2 bases and J by 0 bases, and 4 bases separated the two germline ends. Germline CDR1 SEHNR, CDR2 FQNEAQ (reference sequence). CDR3 amino acids: CASSLQANTGELFF. CDR3 nucleotide sequence: TGTGCCAGCAGCTTACAGGCGAACACCGGGGAGCTGTTTTTT.

This clone was observed a single time. Other DNA sequences within the sample encode an identical CDR3. This sequence joins TRBV28 and TRBJ2-7; tentatively, D is TRBD2 (6 bases). This CDR3 has 12 residues. Between the trimmed V and J ends, which lost 6 bases and 3 bases, there was a span of 9 bases. The germline V gene encodes CDR1 MDHEN and CDR2 SYDVKM. The CDR3 is CASRRGIYEQYF. In DNA, the CDR3 is TGTGCCAGCAGGCGGGGTATCTACGAGCAGTACTTC.

The rearrangement joins TRBV7-2 to TRBJ1-2, with D uncertain. Germline assignment: CDR1 SGHTA and CDR2 FQGNSA. The CDR3 has 15 residues. V dropped 1 base and J dropped 0 bases, with 9 bases sitting between them. CDR3 nucleotide sequence: TGTGCCAGCAGCTTAGAGGACGGGTCTAACTATGGCTACACCTTC. Translation gives CASSLEDGSNYGYTF. Combining the CDR3 with reference TRBV7-2 and TRBJ1-2 gives the whole variable domain GAGVSQSPSNKVTEKGKDVELRCDPISGHTALYWYRQSLGQGLEFLIYFQGNSAPDKSGLPSDRFSAERTGGSVSTLTIQRTQQEDSAVYLCASSLEDGSNYGYTFGSGTRLTVV.

This clone was detected a few times. V usage is TRBV7-3 and J usage is TRBJ2-5, with D possibly called TRBD1 or TRBD2 (6 bases each). The V and J ends lost 2 bases and 5 bases respectively, with 12 bases between them. The CDR3 is made up of 14 amino acids. Germline CDR1 reads SGHTA; CDR2 reads FQGTGA. The CDR3 DNA reads TGTGCCAGCAGCTTAGCCGGGGGCCAGGAGACCCAGTACTTC. It translates to CASSLAGGQETQYF.

The rearrangement joins TRBV7-8 to TRBJ1-2, with 12 bases lining up with TRBD1. Germline trimming cut 3 bases from V and 8 bases from J; bases unmatched to any gene: 7. This CDR3 is built from 15 residues. Germline assignment: CDR1 SGHVS and CDR2 FQNEAQ. This CDR3 is CASSFVIGTGGGYTF. CDR3 bases: TGTGCCAGCAGCTTCGTGATAGGGACAGGGGGCGGCTACACCTTC.

The chain joins TRBV25-1 to TRBJ2-2; D remains ambiguous. V gave up 8 bases and J gave up 4 bases, with 11 bases separating them. The germline V gene has CDR1 MGHDK and CDR2 SYGVNS. This CDR3 is built from 13 residues. As DNA, the CDR3 is TGTGCCAGCGCCTTCGAAGGCACCGGGGAGCTGTTTTTT. Amino acid sequence: CASAFEGTGELFF.

CDR3 DNA: TGTGCCAGTAGGCGGGATGGAAACACCATATATTTT. Its protein product is CASRRDGNTIYF. The V and J genes are TRBV19 and TRBJ1-3; unclear D gene. This CDR3 contains 12 residues. Looked up from germline, CDR1 is LNHDA and CDR2 is SQIVND (reference sequence). Trimming removed 6 bases at V and 3 bases at J, with 6 bases between.

The chain is built from TRBV5-1 and TRBJ2-2, with 11 bases fitting TRBD1. The V segment lost 4 bases and the J segment 5 bases; nucleotides outside the gene matches: 4. CDR3 length: 15 amino acids. Germline V CDR1 and CDR2: SGHRS, YFSETQ. CDR3 amino acids: CASSGQGAGTGELFF. The CDR3 coding sequence is TGCGCCAGCAGCGGACAGGGGGCGGGGACCGGGGAGCTGTTTTTT.

The rearrangement joins TRBV10-3 to TRBJ2-5; D may be TRBD2 (6 bases). Germline-derived CDR1 and CDR2 are ENHRY and SYGVKD. The V gene lost 3 bases and the J gene lost 5 bases, with 16 bases spanning the gap. The CDR3 has 15 amino acids. In DNA form, the CDR3 reads TGTGCCATCAGTGACCAGGGAGGCGGGACCGAGACCCAGTACTTC. Its protein is CAISDQGGGTETQYF.

The chain links TRBV27 to TRBJ2-5; D is possibly TRBD1 (5 bases). The CDR3 covers 13 residues. The V end was cut by 6 bases, the J end by 7 bases, with 15 bases between. CDR1 is MNHEY, CDR2 SMNVEV, per germline (reference sequence). The CDR3 region has the DNA TGTGCCAGCAGCCTGACAGAAAAAGGGACCCAGTACTTC. Translating it yields CASSLTEKGTQYF.

The chain uses TRBV6-4 and TRBJ2-2; 10 positions match TRBD1. There are 17 residues in the CDR3. CDR1 MRHNA and CDR2 SNTAGT come from the germline V gene. V was pared by 3 bases and J by 3 bases, with 7 bases of the junction left unmatched. The CDR3: CASSEGQGPGYTGELFF. Here the CDR3 DNA reads TGTGCCAGCAGTGAGGGACAGGGGCCGGGTTACACCGGGGAGCTGTTTTTT.

This chain uses TRBV29-1 with TRBJ1-2, with a tentative D call TRBD1 (5 bases). V was cut by 6 bases and J by 0 bases, with 14 bases left in between. The germline CDR1 and CDR2 sequences are SQVTM and ANQGSEA. This CDR3 spans 14 amino acids. The CDR3 loop is CSVARDGANYGYTF. Written as DNA, the CDR3 is TGCAGCGTCGCCCGGGACGGAGCTAACTATGGCTACACCTTC.

V gene TRBV6-5 combines with J gene TRBJ2-3, with TRBD2 identical over 9 bases. The V and J ends lost 8 bases and 4 bases, in that order; junction bases with no gene match: 4. Germline values: CDR1 MNHEY, CDR2 SVGAGI. The CDR3 consists of 13 residues. As DNA, the CDR3 is TGTGCCAGCTCTAGGACTAGCGCAGATACGCAGTATTTT. As protein: CASSRTSADTQYF.

V usage is TRBV2 and J usage is TRBJ1-3; 8 nucleotides match TRBD1. Unmatched junction bases numbered 5, after V lost 7 bases and J lost 0 bases. The CDR3 length is 15 residues. From germline, CDR1 is SNHLY and CDR2 FYNNEI. In DNA form, the CDR3 reads TGTGCCAGCAAGACAGGGGCTAACTCTGGAAACACCATATATTTT. It yields the protein CASKTGANSGNTIYF.

V usage is TRBV6-6 and J usage is TRBJ2-3; TRBD1 matches 8 bases. With 8 bases clipped from V and 2 bases from J, the junction kept 3 bases outside the gene matches. This CDR3 has 13 amino acids. Germline V gene sequence: CDR1 MNHNY, CDR2 SVGAGI (reference sequence). The CDR3 is CASRQGHTDTQYF. Here the CDR3 DNA reads TGTGCCAGCCGACAGGGGCACACAGATACGCAGTATTTT.